One sample yielded the 32 T cell receptor beta chains listed below, sequenced in a study of cytomegalovirus exposure and HLA in healthy donors. Primers: 60 Vbeta forward and 13 Jbeta reverse. Assay used: immunoSEQ multiplex PCR; TCRdb lists only in-frame clones, some missing. The data show 150,000 to 200,000 clones, with more than 60% seen just once and around 4.6% held by the top ten. The specimen sequenced was PBMCs. These receptors were collected from a male donor in good health and CMV-seronegative.

The genes are TRBV2 and TRBJ1-2; 10 bases fit TRBD1. V was clipped by 6 bases and J by 5 bases; unmatched bases: 15. Germline V CDR1 and CDR2: SNHLY, FYNNEI. The CDR3 consists of 17 residues. The CDR3: CASRADRGRLISYGYTF. The CDR3 coding sequence is TGTGCCAGCAGGGCCGACAGGGGGCGCCTTATCAGTTATGGCTACACCTTC.

The V gene is TRBV2, the J gene TRBJ2-1; 15 bases align to TRBD2. Germline CDR1 is SNHLY and CDR2 is FYNNEI. There are 14 residues in the CDR3. Germline trimming cut 6 bases from V and 7 bases from J; bases unmatched to any gene: 1. The chain's CDR3 is CASRGTSGGNEQFF. CDR3 in DNA: TGTGCCAGCAGGGGGACTAGCGGGGGGAATGAGCAGTTCTTC.

V and J are TRBV30 and TRBJ1-6; the D is unclear. The CDR3 is 13 residues long. Per germline, CDR1 GTSNPN and CDR2 SVGIG (reference sequence). V gave up 4 bases and J gave up 9 bases, with 13 bases separating them. CDR3 nucleotide sequence: TGTGCCTGGATGGCGGGGTGGAGTTCACCCCTCCACTTT. It encodes CAWMAGWSSPLHF.

The chain carries TRBV2 and TRBJ1-2; D possibly corresponds to TRBD1 (5 bases). The CDR3 has 14 residues. Looked up from germline, CDR1 is SNHLY and CDR2 is FYNNEI. V lost 0 bases to trimming and J lost 8 bases, with 13 bases between them. The CDR3 region is CASSEAGPAGGYTF. For the CDR3, the DNA is TGTGCCAGCAGTGAAGCGGGACCCGCGGGAGGCTACACCTTC.

This clone was recorded a few times. The chain is built from TRBV5-6 and TRBJ1-1; the D is unclear. This CDR3 is built from 15 residues. Germline CDR1 SGHDT, CDR2 YYEEEE. With 2 bases removed from V and 1 base from J, the gap between germline ends came to 12 bases. CDR3 coding DNA: TGTGCCAGCAGCTTACTCGTCGGAGAGAACACTGAAGCTTTCTTT. Translation gives CASSLLVGENTEAFF. The variable domain in full, completed from reference TRBV5-6 and TRBJ1-1, reads DAGVTQSPTHLIKTRGQQVTLRCSPKSGHDTVSWYQQALGQGPQFIFQYYEEEERQRGNFPDRFSGHQFPNYSSELNVNALLLGDSALYLCASSLLVGENTEAFFGQGTRLTVV.

The chain employs TRBV6-5 and TRBJ2-5; D ambiguous. The CDR3 spans 13 residues. The V gene's germline CDR1 is MNHEY and CDR2 SVGAGI. V lost 2 bases and J 5 bases, leaving 9 bases between the germline ends. DNA of the CDR3: TGTGCCAGCAGTTACGGCTGGCTGGAGACCCAGTACTTC. Amino acids: CASSYGWLETQYF.

V and J are TRBV5-1 and TRBJ2-1, with D hard to call. This CDR3 comprises 16 residues. The germline gives CDR1 SGHRS, CDR2 YFSETQ. V lost 1 base and J 0 bases, leaving 11 bases between the germline ends. The DNA for the CDR3 is TGCGCCAGCAGCTTGCCAGGTTCGAGCTCCTACAATGAGCAGTTCTTC. Translating it yields CASSLPGSSSYNEQFF.

The chain recombines TRBV6-1 with TRBJ1-4; D is possibly TRBD1 (5 bases). The V gene lost 6 bases and the J gene lost 3 bases, with 11 bases spanning the gap. The CDR3 sequence is 14 residues long. Germline V gene data show CDR1 as MNHNS and CDR2 as SASEGT. The CDR3 coding sequence is TGTGCCAGCAGGCAGGGTTGGGCTAATGAAAAACTGTTTTTT. Its translation: CASRQGWANEKLFF.

In nucleotides, the CDR3 is TGTGCCATCAGTGAGTCGACGCTAGGGACATTTCAGTTCTTC. It translates to CAISESTLGTFQFF. The chain links TRBV10-3 to TRBJ2-1; perhaps TRBD1 as D (6 bases). V lost 0 bases and J lost 13, with 16 bases in between. The CDR3 is 14 residues long. CDR1 is ENHRY, CDR2 SYGVKD, per germline.

This clone occurred a few times. This sequence joins TRBV2 and TRBJ2-5; D perhaps matches TRBD2 (5 bases). CDR1 SNHLY and CDR2 FYNNEI come from the germline V gene. The V gene lost 5 bases and the J gene lost 5 bases, with 24 bases spanning the gap. This CDR3 comprises 17 residues. The CDR3 reads CASSFSGLETGRETQYF. The DNA of the CDR3 is TGTGCCAGCAGTTTTTCCGGACTCGAGACGGGAAGGGAGACCCAGTACTTC.

This clone was seen a handful of times. The J gene is TRBJ2-7, the V gene TRBV18, with 7 positions matching TRBD1. CDR3 size: 15 residues. The germline CDR1 and CDR2 sequences are KGHSH and LQKENI. V trimming: 3 bases; J trimming: 4 bases; junction bases outside the gene matches: 9. This CDR3 reads CASSPRDRRGYEQYF. In DNA, the CDR3 is TGTGCCAGCTCACCCCGGGACAGAAGGGGATACGAGCAGTACTTC.

The V call is TRBV11-2, the J call TRBJ2-5, with TRBD2 matching over 11 bases. This CDR3 region has 16 residues. V lost 4 bases, J lost 1 base, and 5 bases stayed unmatched. Looked up from germline, CDR1 is SGHAT and CDR2 is FQNNGV. CDR3 amino acids: CASSSRLAGRQETQYF. As DNA, the CDR3 is TGTGCCAGCAGCTCGAGACTAGCGGGGCGCCAAGAGACCCAGTACTTC.

The chain carries TRBV6-1 and TRBJ1-1; 11 bases line up with TRBD1. CDR1 is MNHNS, CDR2 SASEGT, per germline. V gave up 4 bases and J gave up 3 bases; unmatched junction bases: 4. The CDR3 is made up of 15 amino acids. The CDR3 loop reads CASSGPDRGHTEAFF. CDR3 nucleotide sequence: TGTGCCAGCAGTGGCCCGGACAGGGGGCACACTGAAGCTTTCTTT.

The CDR3 reads CATGRGTNEQFF. CDR3 in DNA: TGTGCCACGGGCCGGGGAACAAATGAGCAGTTCTTC. V usage is TRBV28 and J usage is TRBJ2-1; possibly TRBD2 for D (5 bases). V was clipped by 10 bases and J by 7 bases, with 14 bases between them. Germline CDR1 MDHEN, CDR2 SYDVKM. This CDR3 is 12 amino acids long. The complete variable domain, with remaining parts taken from reference TRBV28 and TRBJ2-1, reads DVKVTQSSRYLVKRTGEKVFLECVQDMDHENMFWYRQDPGLGLRLIYFSYDVKMKEKGDIPEGYSVSREKKERFSLILESASTNQTSMYLCATGRGTNEQFFGPGTRLTVL.

This clone was detected once. This chain links TRBV29-1 with TRBJ1-1, with a possible D match to TRBD1 (5 bases). The CDR3 covers 12 residues. Trimming removed 2 bases at V and 6 bases at J, with 10 bases between. Germline loops: CDR1 SQVTM, CDR2 ANQGSEA. CDR3 amino acids: CSVEWGGAEAFF. The CDR3 DNA follows: TGCAGCGTTGAATGGGGGGGGGCTGAAGCTTTCTTT.

V is TRBV19 and J is TRBJ1-2, with D unresolved. The germline V gene has CDR1 LNHDA and CDR2 SQIVND (reference sequence). The V and J ends lost 5 bases and 3 bases respectively, with 13 bases between them. CDR3 length: 14 residues. The CDR3 region is CASSPLDSYYGYTF. The CDR3 nucleotides read TGTGCCAGTAGTCCCCTGGACTCTTACTATGGCTACACCTTC. Looking up the rest from reference TRBV19 and TRBJ1-2 gives the full variable domain: DGGITQSPKYLFRKEGQNVTLSCEQNLNHDAMYWYRQDPGQGLRLIYYSQIVNDFQKGDIAEGYSVSREKKESFPLTVTSAQKNPTAFYLCASSPLDSYYGYTFGSGTRLTVV.

The chain couples TRBV19 to TRBJ2-1; D gene uncertain. Trimming took off 5 bases at V and 10 bases at J, with 12 bases between the two ends. Germline V gene sequence: CDR1 LNHDA, CDR2 SQIVND (reference sequence). CDR3 length: 12 residues. CDR3 residues: CASSLGLSEQFF. The CDR3 coding sequence is TGTGCCAGTAGTTTAGGGCTGTCGGAGCAGTTCTTC.

The chain's CDR3 is CASSPTRDYKQETQYF. In nucleotides, the CDR3 is TGTGCCAGCAGTCCGACCCGGGACTATAAACAAGAGACCCAGTACTTC. The chain is built from TRBV5-6 and TRBJ2-5, with 7 bases lining up with TRBD2. The CDR3 is 16 residues long. Germline trimming cut 5 bases from V and 2 bases from J; bases unmatched to any gene: 12. CDR1 is SGHDT, CDR2 YYEEEE, per germline.

This chain links TRBV27 with TRBJ1-6, with D uncertain. Looked up from germline, CDR1 is MNHEY and CDR2 is SMNVEV (reference sequence). The CDR3 is made up of 16 amino acids. Trimming left V 0 bases short and J 8 bases short, with 14 bases between. In DNA form, the CDR3 reads TGTGCCAGCAGTTTATCTAAAGGAGGCCTCGATTCACCCCTCCACTTT. Translated, it gives CASSLSKGGLDSPLHF.

The chain couples TRBV6-4 to TRBJ2-1; weak D call: TRBD1 (5 bases). This CDR3 spans 14 amino acids. Trimming shortened V by 10 bases and J by 5 bases, and 18 bases separated the two germline ends. Looked up from germline, CDR1 is MRHNA and CDR2 is SNTAGT. The CDR3 loop reads CATSPHRLNNEQFF. In DNA form, the CDR3 reads TGTGCCACCAGCCCCCACAGGTTGAACAATGAGCAGTTCTTC.

This clone was seen only once. V and J are TRBV5-1 and TRBJ1-6; TRBD1 agrees at 8 bases. In germline, CDR1 is SGHRS, CDR2 YFSETQ. V lost 4 bases and J lost 6; bases outside the gene matches: 3. CDR3 length equals 14 residues. The CDR3 DNA reads TGCGCCAGCAGCGCGACAGGGGCTAATTCACCCCTCCACTTT. It yields the protein CASSATGANSPLHF.

In this sample, this clone turned up once. V is TRBV21-1 and J is TRBJ2-6; no DNA check was done on the table's D call, TRBD1. TRBV21-1 is assigned pseudogene status. The CDR3 is 15 amino acids. CDR3 sequence: CASNREHSGANVLTF. CDR3 sequence (DNA): TGTGCCAGCAACAGGGAGCACTCTGGGGCCAACGTCCTGACTTTC.

This clone was seen just once. Here the CDR3 DNA reads TGCGCCAGCAGCCAAGACAGGGTCTCCTACGAGCAGTACTTC. Protein: CASSQDRVSYEQYF. The genes are TRBV4-1 and TRBJ2-7, with D possibly matching TRBD1 (5 bases). The ends were cut back, 0 bases at V and 0 bases at J, with 6 bases in the middle. The CDR3 is made up of 14 amino acids. Germline lookup yields CDR1 MGHRA and CDR2 YSYEKL.

This clone was recorded a few times. The germline gene is not matched at one end of the junction; a read error may be the cause. CDR3 amino acids: CASSTGTAIYSYTF. The CDR3 coding sequence is TGTGCCAGCAGTACCGGGACAGCTATCTATAGCTACACCTTC. This chain uses TRBV28 with TRBJ1-2; 7 nucleotides agree with TRBD1. This CDR3 has 14 residues. Germline assignment: CDR1 MDHEN and CDR2 SYDVKM.

The V gene is TRBV4-1, the J gene TRBJ1-2; 7 nucleotides line up with TRBD1. Germline CDR1 MGHRA, CDR2 YSYEKL. This CDR3 spans 15 amino acids. V shed 1 base, J shed 8 bases, and the junction held 10 bases outside the gene matches. The CDR3 region is CASSQAGTVAYGYTF. CDR3 in DNA: TGCGCCAGCAGCCAAGCTGGGACAGTTGCATACGGCTACACCTTC.

The rearrangement links TRBV23-1 to TRBJ1-3; D gene ambiguous. TRBV23-1 is an ORF for which the function is uncertain. V was cut by 8 bases and J by 2 bases, with 10 bases left in between. CDR3 size: 13 residues. This CDR3 reads CASGFTTGNTIYF. CDR3 DNA: TGCGCCAGCGGATTTACTACTGGAAACACCATATATTTT.

The V and J genes are TRBV6-1 and TRBJ1-5; D is perhaps TRBD1 (5 bases). Trimming stripped 2 bases from V and 7 bases from J, with 18 bases between. The CDR3 has 16 amino acids. The germline V gene has CDR1 MNHNS and CDR2 SASEGT. The DNA for the CDR3 is TGTGCCAGCAGTGAAAGGGTACAGGTGCCGGCGCAGCCCCAGCATTTT. Translated: CASSERVQVPAQPQHF.

V is TRBV5-1 and J is TRBJ2-2, with 8 bases aligning to TRBD1. The junction had 4 bases not matched to a gene; V was cut back by 4 bases and J by 5 bases. This CDR3 comprises 14 residues. CDR1 is SGHRS, CDR2 YFSETQ, per germline. CDR3 DNA: TGCGCCAGCAGCCGACAGGGGAGGACCGGGGAGCTGTTTTTT. Amino acids: CASSRQGRTGELFF.

This clone was counted only a few times. The V call is TRBV4-3, the J call TRBJ2-1; possibly TRBD2 for D (6 bases). The length of the CDR3 is 18 residues. Trimming removed 0 bases from V and 7 bases from J, with 22 bases in between. The germline V gene encodes CDR1 LGHNA and CDR2 YSLEER. This CDR3 reads CASSQDRVTGRRGNEQFF. CDR3 in DNA: TGCGCCAGCAGCCAAGATCGGGTAACGGGTAGGCGGGGTAATGAGCAGTTCTTC.

The chain combines TRBV15 with TRBJ1-1; possible D gene TRBD1, 6 bases. The germline gives CDR1 LNHNV, CDR2 YYDKDF (reference sequence). CDR3 length equals 15 residues. The V gene lost 0 bases and the J gene lost 11 bases, with 19 bases spanning the gap. CDR3 amino acids: CATSRDWRLQGHAFF. For the CDR3, the DNA is TGTGCCACCAGCAGAGATTGGCGCCTCCAGGGGCATGCTTTCTTT. Full variable domain (outside the CDR3, taken from reference TRBV15 and TRBJ1-1): DAMVIQNPRYQVTQFGKPVTLSCSQTLNHNVMYWYQQKSSQAPKLLFHYYDKDFNNEADTPDNFQSRRPNTSFCFLDIRSPGLGDTAMYLCATSRDWRLQGHAFFGQGTRLTVV.

The CDR3 DNA is TGTGCCAGTAGTCCCGTGACAGGGGCCTCCTACAATGAGCAGTTCTTC. Protein product: CASSPVTGASYNEQFF. The chain recombines TRBV19 with TRBJ2-1, with 8 bases matching TRBD1. Germline CDR1 and CDR2: LNHDA and SQIVND (reference sequence). The V gene end was trimmed by 5 bases and the J gene end by 0 bases; junction bases not matched to a gene: 6. The CDR3 spans 16 residues.

This clone was recorded a few times. The rearrangement joins TRBV13 to TRBJ2-7, with D possibly being TRBD1 (6 bases). V lost 0 bases and J lost 3, with 12 bases in between. Germline CDR1 reads PRHDT; CDR2 reads FYEKMQ (reference sequence). The CDR3 consists of 15 residues. The CDR3 bases are TGTGCCAGCAGCTTAGGCAGGGGTACGGGCTACGAGCAGTACTTC. Translation gives CASSLGRGTGYEQYF. Full variable domain (remainder filled in from reference TRBV13 and TRBJ2-7): AAGVIQSPRHLIKEKRETATLKCYPIPRHDTVYWYQQGPGQDPQFLISFYEKMQSDKGSIPDRFSAQQFSDYHSELNMSSLELGDSALYFCASSLGRGTGYEQYFGPGTRLTVT.